Only one count was recorded for the clone carrying this TCR beta chain. Antigen unknown. Some clones are missing from TCRdb's copy, which holds only in-frame ones; the method was immunoSEQ multiplex PCR. The table shows millions of clones, with around 94% occurring only once. This specimen comes from a study of shared clonotypes between healthy human individuals. General observations from the study: Clonotypes not shared had lower generation probabilities than those common to all four donors. The small donor group covered limited genetic and exposure diversity.

This CDR3 has 14 amino acids. Trimming removed 7 bases at V and 0 bases at J, with 12 bases between. CDR1 and CDR2 (germline): SGHRS, YFSETQ. The clonotype comes from a young man in good health. Sequenced material: naive CD4+ T cells sorted from blood. The subset here: CD45RA+ positively selected. The V call is TRBV5-1, the J call TRBJ2-3; D could derive from TRBD1 or TRBD2 (6 bases each). The CDR3 DNA reads as TGCGCCAGCGGAAAGGGGGGCAGCACAGATACGCAGTATTTT. Translating gives CASGKGGSTDTQYF.